The rows below give T cell receptor beta chains drawn from one sample of a study of CD8 T cell repertoires and HIV-1 epitope variants. TCRdb's table, derived via immunoSEQ multiplex PCR, lists solely in-frame clones and lacks some. The sample has 5,100 or so clones; about two thirds are singletons. These TCRs are of unknown antigen specificity. Sequencing was performed on cultured CD8+ T cells derived from PBMCs. The receptors here all came from a male donor with HIV. The CDR3 runs from the conserved cysteine through the conserved F or W. Each record gives: V gene, J gene, CDR3 protein.

v_gene: TRBV28
j_gene: TRBJ1-1
CDR3aa: CASSGQYTEAFF

v_gene: TRBV28
j_gene: TRBJ2-7
CDR3aa: CASSLTSGTFAYEQYF

v_gene: TRBV10-3
j_gene: TRBJ1-1
CDR3aa: CAISEGDTEAFF

v_gene: TRBV27
j_gene: TRBJ1-5
CDR3aa: CASSSQVRAPQHF

v_gene: TRBV30
j_gene: TRBJ2-2
CDR3aa: CAWSVAGGGELFF

v_gene: TRBV28
j_gene: TRBJ1-2
CDR3aa: CASSQDRGDYGYTF

v_gene: TRBV19
j_gene: TRBJ2-1
CDR3aa: CASSIGWGVAYNEQFF

v_gene: TRBV6-5
j_gene: TRBJ1-1
CDR3aa: CASSYGPEAFF

v_gene: TRBV4-2
j_gene: TRBJ2-1
CDR3aa: CASSQEGPDTSGANEQFF

v_gene: TRBV5-1
j_gene: TRBJ2-2
CDR3aa: CASSLVQGALTGELFF

v_gene: TRBV5-4
j_gene: TRBJ1-6
CDR3aa: CASSHREANSPLHF

v_gene: TRBV7-9
j_gene: TRBJ1-2
CDR3aa: CASSPWPVELDYGYTF

v_gene: TRBV28
j_gene: TRBJ2-7
CDR3aa: CASSSRGTGNEQYF